The 10 T cell receptor beta chains below all came from one sample that was sequenced in a study of vaccination and CD4 T cells after COVID-19. These receptors lack a known antigen. Treatment specified: roughly ten-day PBMC culture with coronavirus spike peptide pools or control peptides (ViraFEST assay). An Oncomine TCR Beta short-read assay was used to sequence the DNA from cultured CD4+ T cells. In TCRdb, the PCR reads were re-called with MiXCR into one record per CDR3 protein. The sample contains around 10,000 distinct CDR3 sequences, around 60% of which appear only once. Input material: CD4+ T cells from blood, cultured in vitro. The receptors derive from a human donor who had recovered from COVID-19.

In this sample, this clonotype turned up once. The genes are TRBV6-1 and TRBJ2-3, with D tentatively TRBD1 or TRBD2 (5 bases each). Germline V CDR1 and CDR2: MNHNS, SASEGT. The V end lost 5 bases, the J end lost 0 bases, and 12 bases lay between the germline ends. The CDR3 length is 15 residues. DNA for the CDR3: TGTGCCAGCAGTACCCGGGACGGAAGCACAGATACGCAGTATTTT. Amino acid sequence: CASSTRDGSTDTQYF.

The chain uses TRBV7-2 and TRBJ2-5; possibly TRBD2 for D (6 bases). Per germline, CDR1 SGHTA and CDR2 FQGNSA. This CDR3 is built from 14 residues. The V end was cut by 3 bases, the J end by 2 bases, with 10 bases between. This CDR3 is CASSFRRGQETQYF. The CDR3 coding sequence is TGTGCCAGCAGCTTCCGGCGGGGACAAGAGACCCAGTACTTC.

This clonotype has only a few counts. The V gene is TRBV28, the J gene TRBJ1-5; the match to TRBD1 covers 8 bases. Germline V gene sequence: CDR1 MDHEN, CDR2 SYDVKM. The length of the CDR3 is 18 residues. V lost 5 bases to trimming and J lost 2 bases; unmatched junction nucleotides: 14. CDR3 region: CASSLTFYRGTGNQPQHF. The CDR3 bases are TGTGCCAGCAGTCTAACTTTCTACAGGGGGACCGGCAATCAGCCCCAGCATTTT.

This clonotype appeared once. The chain couples TRBV11-3 to TRBJ2-3; 11 nucleotides align to TRBD1. V shed 5 bases, J shed 6 bases, and the junction held 13 bases outside the gene matches. This CDR3 spans 17 amino acids. CDR1 SGHNT and CDR2 YENEEA come from the germline V gene. CDR3 nucleotides: TGTGCCAGCAGCGTAGGGATCCGGGACAGGGGGACGGATACGCAGTATTTT. Amino acid sequence: CASSVGIRDRGTDTQYF. Based on the CDR3 plus reference TRBV11-3 and TRBJ2-3, the full variable domain is EAGVVQSPRYKIIEKKQPVAFWCNPISGHNTLYWYLQNLGQGPELLIRYENEEAVDDSQLPKDRFSAERLKGVDSTLKIQPAELGDSAVYLCASSVGIRDRGTDTQYFGPGTRLTVL.

This clonotype was picked up a small number of times. J is TRBJ1-5 and V is TRBV10-3, with D possibly TRBD1 on 6 matching bases. Germline CDR1 and CDR2: ENHRY and SYGVKD. The CDR3 runs 14 residues. V shed 0 bases and J shed 7 bases, with 10 bases lying between them. CDR3 region: CAISESRQDQPQHF. The CDR3 bases are TGTGCCATCAGTGAGTCGAGACAGGACCAGCCCCAGCATTTT.

This clonotype was seen a few times. The gene calls are TRBV20-1 and TRBJ2-5; 8 bases align to TRBD2. CDR1 is DFQATT and CDR2 is SNEGSKA in the germline V gene (reference sequence). There are 14 residues in the CDR3. Unmatched junction bases numbered 8, after V lost 7 bases and J lost 1 base. DNA for the CDR3: TGCAGTGGGGGAGCGGGGGCCCCCCAAGAGACCCAGTACTTC. Amino acid sequence: CSGGAGAPQETQYF.

Only a few counts were recorded for this clonotype. The chain uses TRBV7-3 and TRBJ1-3, with TRBD1 matching 9 bases. CDR1 SGHTA and CDR2 FQGTGA come from the germline V gene. The V gene end was trimmed by 3 bases and the J gene end by 4 bases; junction bases not matched to a gene: 4. The CDR3 is 15 residues long. The CDR3 sequence: CASSFTGGEGNTIYF. For the CDR3, the DNA is TGTGCCAGCAGCTTTACAGGGGGCGAAGGAAACACCATATATTTT.

The chain recombines TRBV20-1 with TRBJ2-1; weak D call: TRBD2 (7 bases). Between the trimmed V and J ends, which lost 5 bases and 2 bases, there was a span of 19 bases. From germline, CDR1 is DFQATT and CDR2 SNEGSKA (reference sequence). The CDR3 contains 16 residues. CDR3 sequence: CSASELGGPPYNEQFF. The CDR3, as DNA: TGCAGTGCTTCAGAACTCGGGGGGCCGCCCTACAATGAGCAGTTCTTC.

This clonotype has more than one count but fewer than ten. This sequence joins TRBV6-1 and TRBJ1-2, with 9 bases aligning to TRBD1. CDR1 is MNHNS and CDR2 is SASEGT in the germline V gene. Trimming cost V 1 base and J 8 bases; bases outside gene matches: 5. The CDR3 is 14 amino acids. CDR3 loop: CASSEGGQGWGYTF. Written as DNA, the CDR3 is TGTGCCAGCAGTGAAGGGGGACAGGGATGGGGCTACACCTTC.

This clonotype has a handful of counts. V gene TRBV6-2 or TRBV6-3 combines with J gene TRBJ1-5; maybe TRBD1 (5 bases). V shed 7 bases and J shed 9 bases, with 22 bases lying between them. The CDR3 totals 15 residues. Germline V gene data show CDR1 as MNHEY and CDR2 as SVGEGT. CDR3 bases: TGTGCCAGCACCTTAGGACACTCAGGTTATAGGCCCCAGCATTTT. This sequence encodes CASTLGHSGYRPQHF.